This T cell receptor beta chain was captured in a study of OX40 agonist ivuxolimab in advanced cancers. Regarding the study as a whole: Averaged across samples, CD8+ T cells carried more expanded clones than CD4+ did.

Concerning this clone: Antigen: not known.

The trim removed 4 bases at V and 7 bases at J, leaving 10 bases unmatched. This CDR3 spans 14 amino acids. Germline assignment: CDR1 SGDLS and CDR2 YYNGEE. TCRdb's table, derived via immunoSEQ multiplex PCR, lists solely in-frame clones and lacks some. Of more than 50,000 clones in the sample, 80% to 90% are singletons; the top ten hold roughly 1.8%. This chain connects TRBV9 to TRBJ1-2, with 7 positions matching TRBD1. Source: CD4+ or CD8+ T cells sorted from blood, taken in a trial of the OX40 agonist ivuxolimab. This clonotype was sampled from an adult with an advanced solid tumor such as melanoma, head and neck, liver or kidney cancer. CDR3 loop: CASSIQGSFSGYTF. The CDR3 region has the DNA TGTGCCAGCAGCATACAGGGGTCGTTCAGTGGCTACACCTTC.